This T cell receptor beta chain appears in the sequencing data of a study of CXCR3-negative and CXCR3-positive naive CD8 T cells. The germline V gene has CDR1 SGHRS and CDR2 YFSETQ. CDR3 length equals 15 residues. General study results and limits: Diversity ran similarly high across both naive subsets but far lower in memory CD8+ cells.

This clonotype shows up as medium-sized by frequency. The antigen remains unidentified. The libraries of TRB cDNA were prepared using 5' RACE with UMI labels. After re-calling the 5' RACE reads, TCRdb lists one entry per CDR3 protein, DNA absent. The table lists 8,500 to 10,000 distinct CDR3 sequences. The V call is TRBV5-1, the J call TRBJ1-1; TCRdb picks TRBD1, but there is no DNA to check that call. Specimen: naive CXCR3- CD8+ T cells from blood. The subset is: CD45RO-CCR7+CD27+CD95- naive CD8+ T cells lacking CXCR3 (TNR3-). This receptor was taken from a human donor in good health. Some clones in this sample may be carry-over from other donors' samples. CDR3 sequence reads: CASSHSGGTNTEAFF.